This is a list of T cell receptor beta chains from one sample in a study of cytomegalovirus exposure and HLA in healthy donors. The data were produced by immunoSEQ multiplex PCR, yet TCRdb's version contains in-frame clones alone and is incomplete. This sample carries approximately 95,000 clones, around 73% of them seen once, and the ten largest clones take about 4%. Sequenced sample: PBMCs. The receptors stem from a woman aged 35 to 49 in good health and CMV-seropositive. Both conserved end residues are part of each CDR3. Fields, in order: V gene, clone size, J gene, D gene, CDR3 protein, CDR3 DNA. A D gene is named only where the DNA matches it firmly. Clone size is stated in some rows and not others, as once, few, many or a class when expanded.

v_gene: TRBV4-1
abundance: .
j_gene: TRBJ2-3
d_gene: TRBD1
CDR3aa: CASSRIPGQGPDTQYF
CDR3nt: TGCGCCAGCAGCCGGATACCGGGACAGGGCCCAGATACGCAGTATTTT

v_gene: TRBV5-1
abundance: .
j_gene: TRBJ1-6
d_gene: TRBD1
CDR3aa: CASSLGTGDFSPLHF
CDR3nt: TGCGCCAGCAGCTTGGGGACAGGGGATTTTTCACCCCTCCACTTT

v_gene: TRBV25-1
abundance: .
j_gene: TRBJ2-1
d_gene: TRBD2
CDR3aa: CASSSPRLAGVQDEQFF
CDR3nt: TGTGCCAGCTCAAGCCCGAGACTAGCGGGAGTTCAAGATGAGCAGTTCTTC

v_gene: TRBV6-5
abundance: .
j_gene: TRBJ2-3
d_gene: .
CDR3aa: CASSYSGTSNTDTQYF
CDR3nt: TGTGCCAGCAGTTACTCCGGGACATCTAACACAGATACGCAGTATTTT

v_gene: TRBV11-2
abundance: few
j_gene: TRBJ1-5
d_gene: TRBD1
CDR3aa: CASSSGQVHNQPQHF
CDR3nt: TGTGCCAGCAGCAGTGGACAGGTCCACAACCAGCCCCAGCATTTT

v_gene: TRBV7-2
abundance: .
j_gene: TRBJ2-7
d_gene: TRBD2
CDR3aa: CASSPRLALSNYEQYF
CDR3nt: TGTGCCAGCAGCCCCCGACTAGCCCTTTCCAACTACGAGCAGTACTTC

v_gene: TRBV6-6
abundance: .
j_gene: TRBJ1-2
d_gene: .
CDR3aa: CASSYALGYGYTF
CDR3nt: TGTGCCAGCAGTTACGCGCTAGGCTATGGCTACACCTTC

v_gene: TRBV6-5
abundance: .
j_gene: TRBJ2-5
d_gene: TRBD2
CDR3aa: CASSYSMGGGETQYF
CDR3nt: TGTGCCAGCAGTTACTCGATGGGGGGGGGAGAGACCCAGTACTTC

v_gene: TRBV29-1
abundance: .
j_gene: TRBJ1-1
d_gene: TRBD1
CDR3aa: CSVEGQGYTEAFF
CDR3nt: TGCAGCGTTGAGGGACAGGGGTACACTGAAGCTTTCTTT

v_gene: TRBV28
abundance: .
j_gene: TRBJ2-7
d_gene: .
CDR3aa: CASSLDGDNYEQYF
CDR3nt: TGTGCCAGCAGTTTAGACGGGGACAACTACGAGCAGTACTTC

v_gene: TRBV2
abundance: .
j_gene: TRBJ1-2
d_gene: TRBD1
CDR3aa: CANPGTAYGYTF
CDR3nt: TGTGCCAACCCCGGGACAGCCTATGGCTACACCTTC

v_gene: TRBV7-9
abundance: .
j_gene: TRBJ1-4
d_gene: .
CDR3aa: CASSSRPVNEKLFF
CDR3nt: TGTGCCAGCAGCTCTAGGCCTGTTAATGAAAAACTGTTTTTT

v_gene: TRBV30
abundance: .
j_gene: TRBJ2-1
d_gene: .
CDR3aa: CAWREMYNEQFF
CDR3nt: TGTGCCTGGAGGGAGATGTACAATGAGCAGTTCTTC

v_gene: TRBV4-1
abundance: .
j_gene: TRBJ2-1
d_gene: TRBD2
CDR3aa: CASSLGLAGNNEQFF
CDR3nt: TGCGCCAGCAGCCTAGGACTAGCGGGAAACAATGAGCAGTTCTTC

v_gene: TRBV6-1
abundance: few
j_gene: TRBJ2-3
d_gene: TRBD2
CDR3aa: CASTKAGEADTQYF
CDR3nt: TGTGCCAGCACCAAAGCGGGAGAAGCGGATACGCAGTATTTT

v_gene: TRBV6-4
abundance: .
j_gene: TRBJ2-3
d_gene: TRBD1
CDR3aa: CASSDHRGDTQYF
CDR3nt: TGTGCCAGCAGTGACCACAGGGGAGATACGCAGTATTTT

v_gene: TRBV4-2
abundance: .
j_gene: TRBJ2-2
d_gene: .
CDR3aa: CASSPDRSTGELFF
CDR3nt: TGTGCCAGCAGCCCCGACAGGTCGACCGGGGAGCTGTTTTTT

v_gene: TRBV7-9
abundance: .
j_gene: TRBJ2-5
d_gene: .
CDR3aa: CASSLLPETQYF
CDR3nt: TGTGCCAGCAGCTTACTTCCAGAGACCCAGTACTTC

v_gene: TRBV6-5
abundance: .
j_gene: TRBJ2-7
d_gene: TRBD1
CDR3aa: CASNPRDRGYEQYF
CDR3nt: TGTGCCAGCAATCCCCGGGACAGGGGCTACGAGCAGTACTTC

v_gene: TRBV4-1
abundance: .
j_gene: TRBJ2-7
d_gene: TRBD1
CDR3aa: CASSRSTGVKDEQYF
CDR3nt: TGCGCCAGCAGCCGATCGACAGGGGTAAAGGACGAGCAGTACTTC

v_gene: TRBV5-1
abundance: .
j_gene: TRBJ2-1
d_gene: TRBD1
CDR3aa: CASSFVGTAYNEQFF
CDR3nt: TGCGCCAGCAGCTTTGTCGGGACAGCCTACAATGAGCAGTTCTTC

v_gene: TRBV28
abundance: .
j_gene: TRBJ2-7
d_gene: TRBD2
CDR3aa: CASSLPGGRPYEQYF
CDR3nt: TGTGCCAGCAGTTTACCGGGAGGCCGCCCCTACGAGCAGTACTTC

v_gene: TRBV2
abundance: .
j_gene: TRBJ2-7
d_gene: TRBD2
CDR3aa: CASSDYRSGGTYEQYF
CDR3nt: TGTGCCAGCAGTGATTACAGGAGCGGGGGGACCTACGAGCAGTACTTC

v_gene: TRBV5-6
abundance: .
j_gene: TRBJ2-2
d_gene: .
CDR3aa: CASSTYRRTGELFF
CDR3nt: TGTGCCAGCAGCACATACAGACGCACCGGGGAGCTGTTTTTT

v_gene: TRBV28
abundance: .
j_gene: TRBJ1-2
d_gene: .
CDR3aa: CASSSIYGYTF
CDR3nt: TGTGCCAGCAGTTCTATTTATGGCTACACCTTC

v_gene: TRBV4-1
abundance: once
j_gene: TRBJ2-2
d_gene: TRBD2
CDR3aa: CASSGREGTGELFF
CDR3nt: TGCGCCAGTAGCGGGAGGGAGGGCACCGGGGAGCTGTTTTTT

v_gene: TRBV2
abundance: .
j_gene: TRBJ1-4
d_gene: TRBD1
CDR3aa: CASTPGQGIEKLFF
CDR3nt: TGTGCCAGCACCCCGGGACAGGGAATTGAAAAACTGTTTTTT

v_gene: TRBV5-4
abundance: .
j_gene: TRBJ2-3
d_gene: .
CDR3aa: CASSFGAGTDTQYF
CDR3nt: TGTGCCAGCAGCTTTGGTGCAGGGACAGATACGCAGTATTTT

v_gene: TRBV29-1
abundance: .
j_gene: TRBJ2-3
d_gene: .
CDR3aa: CSVERRDGDTQYF
CDR3nt: TGCAGCGTTGAACGGCGGGACGGGGATACGCAGTATTTT

v_gene: TRBV4-1
abundance: .
j_gene: TRBJ1-2
d_gene: .
CDR3aa: CASSQAAGIIDYGYTF
CDR3nt: TGCGCCAGCAGCCAAGCAGCCGGGATAATCGACTATGGCTACACCTTC

v_gene: TRBV15
abundance: .
j_gene: TRBJ2-5
d_gene: .
CDR3aa: CATGGTSLPAQYF
CDR3nt: TGTGCCACGGGGGGTACCTCCCTCCCCGCCCAGTACTTC

v_gene: TRBV7-6
abundance: .
j_gene: TRBJ2-1
d_gene: TRBD2
CDR3aa: CASSPSGGFYNEQFF
CDR3nt: TGTGCCAGCAGCCCAAGCGGGGGGTTTTACAATGAGCAGTTCTTC

v_gene: TRBV28
abundance: .
j_gene: TRBJ1-2
d_gene: TRBD1
CDR3aa: CASSLTGGASGYTF
CDR3nt: TGTGCCAGCAGCCTAACAGGGGGCGCGAGTGGCTACACCTTC

v_gene: TRBV2
abundance: .
j_gene: TRBJ1-1
d_gene: .
CDR3aa: CASSVHKLSDTEAFF
CDR3nt: TGTGCCAGCAGTGTCCATAAGCTTTCGGACACTGAAGCTTTCTTT

v_gene: TRBV2
abundance: .
j_gene: TRBJ2-2
d_gene: TRBD2
CDR3aa: CASSRSGLNTGELFF
CDR3nt: TGTGCCAGCAGTCGTAGCGGGCTTAACACCGGGGAGCTGTTTTTT

v_gene: TRBV13
abundance: .
j_gene: TRBJ1-3
d_gene: TRBD1
CDR3aa: CASSLVQGGGNTIYF
CDR3nt: TGTGCCAGCAGCTTAGTACAGGGGGGCGGAAACACCATATATTTT

v_gene: TRBV6-1
abundance: .
j_gene: TRBJ2-3
d_gene: .
CDR3aa: CASIRTASDTQYF
CDR3nt: TGTGCCAGCATTCGAACAGCCTCAGATACGCAGTATTTT

v_gene: TRBV4-1
abundance: few
j_gene: TRBJ1-3
d_gene: .
CDR3aa: CASSQPTGSRGNTIYF
CDR3nt: TGCGCCAGCAGCCAACCTACAGGGTCGAGGGGAAACACCATATATTTT

v_gene: TRBV6-1
abundance: .
j_gene: TRBJ2-3
d_gene: .
CDR3aa: CASRNPGSSDTQYF
CDR3nt: TGTGCCAGCAGAAACCCGGGTTCTTCAGATACGCAGTATTTT

v_gene: TRBV7-8
abundance: few
j_gene: TRBJ2-1
d_gene: TRBD2
CDR3aa: CASSKGLVGYNEQFF
CDR3nt: TGTGCCAGCAGCAAGGGACTAGTGGGCTACAATGAGCAGTTCTTC

v_gene: TRBV19
abundance: .
j_gene: TRBJ2-3
d_gene: TRBD2
CDR3aa: CASSIEGLAGADTQYF
CDR3nt: TGTGCCAGTAGTATCGAGGGGCTAGCGGGAGCAGATACGCAGTATTTT

v_gene: TRBV27
abundance: .
j_gene: TRBJ2-7
d_gene: .
CDR3aa: CASSLSWGPNYEQYF
CDR3nt: TGTGCCAGCAGTTTATCCTGGGGGCCGAATTACGAGCAGTACTTC

v_gene: TRBV27
abundance: once
j_gene: TRBJ1-1
d_gene: .
CDR3aa: CASSGLRGTEAFF
CDR3nt: TGTGCCAGCAGTGGCCTTAGGGGCACTGAAGCTTTCTTT

v_gene: TRBV5-4
abundance: .
j_gene: TRBJ2-7
d_gene: .
CDR3aa: CASSLSGSPAYEQYF
CDR3nt: TGTGCCAGCAGCCTGTCGGGTAGCCCGGCCTACGAGCAGTACTTC

v_gene: TRBV5-4
abundance: .
j_gene: TRBJ1-1
d_gene: .
CDR3aa: CASSLYSFRGDTEAFF
CDR3nt: TGTGCCAGCAGCTTGTATTCGTTCAGGGGTGACACTGAAGCTTTCTTT